These T cell receptor beta chains were read from a single sample in a study of OX40 agonist ivuxolimab in advanced cancers. Method: immunoSEQ multiplex PCR; TCRdb's copy keeps in-frame clones and lacks some. The sample yields more than 75,000 clones, around 87% seen once. This specimen was CD4+ or CD8+ T cells sorted from blood, taken in a trial of the OX40 agonist ivuxolimab. The receptor source for this set is an adult with an advanced solid tumor such as melanoma, head and neck, liver or kidney cancer. The CDR3 runs from the conserved cysteine through the conserved F or W. D genes are given only for firm matches. A row's size may be missing; if present it is once, few, many or a size class.

TRBV4-3	NA	TRBJ2-3	NA	CASSQSPAGLQTDTQYF	TGCGCCAGCAGCCAATCCCCGGCAGGACTCCAGACAGATACGCAGTATTTT
TRBV2	NA	TRBJ1-1	medium-sized	CASSPGETLEAFF	TGTGCCAGCAGTCCAGGCGAAACACTAGAAGCTTTCTTT
TRBV7-9	NA	TRBJ1-2	NA	CASSFPGVANYGYTF	TGTGCCAGCAGCTTCCCCGGGGTGGCTAACTATGGCTACACCTTC
TRBV6-6	NA	TRBJ1-4	NA	CASRTSVGQYEKLFF	TGTGCCAGCAGAACATCTGTCGGACAGTATGAAAAACTGTTTTTT
TRBV25-1	TRBD1	TRBJ2-7	NA	CASSRGTDSYEQYF	TGTGCCAGCAGTAGGGGGACAGACTCCTACGAGCAGTACTTC
TRBV27	NA	TRBJ1-2	NA	CASSLLGQGYGYTF	TGTGCCAGCAGTTTACTAGGGCAAGGCTATGGCTACACCTTC
TRBV4-2	NA	TRBJ1-2	NA	CASSQGGPAWEGYTF	TGTGCCAGCAGCCAAGGGGGGCCGGCTTGGGAGGGCTACACCTTC
TRBV7-3	TRBD2	TRBJ2-7	NA	CASSENSGSGSEQYF	TGTGCCAGCAGCGAAAATAGCGGGAGTGGGTCCGAGCAGTACTTC
TRBV5-5	TRBD1	TRBJ1-3	NA	CASSLAPRQGAGNTIYF	TGTGCCAGCAGCTTGGCCCCGCGACAGGGAGCAGGAAACACCATATATTTT
TRBV18	NA	TRBJ2-5	NA	CASSPMGPRETQYF	TGTGCCAGCTCACCGATGGGCCCGAGAGAGACCCAGTACTTC
TRBV18	NA	TRBJ1-1	NA	CASSLPGRQGTEAFF	TGTGCCAGCTCATTACCGGGACGTCAGGGGACTGAAGCTTTCTTT
TRBV5-6	TRBD1	TRBJ2-6	NA	CASSKDRAGANVLTF	TGTGCCAGCAGTAAAGACAGGGCTGGGGCCAACGTCCTGACTTTC
TRBV6-1	TRBD1	TRBJ1-2	few	CASSLMDRGHGYTF	TGTGCCAGCTCTCTTATGGACAGGGGGCATGGCTACACCTTC
TRBV29-1	NA	TRBJ1-4	once	CSVIGLNEKLFF	TGCAGCGTTATCGGACTAAATGAAAAACTGTTTTTT
TRBV2	NA	TRBJ1-1	NA	CATGPGTAFF	TGTGCCACCGGACCGGGGACAGCTTTCTTT
TRBV4-3	NA	TRBJ1-1	NA	CASSQVASGTEAFF	TGCGCCAGCAGCCAAGTGGCATCTGGCACTGAAGCTTTCTTT
TRBV5-8	NA	TRBJ1-2	NA	CASSSGQGSYGYTF	TGTGCCAGCAGCTCAGGTCAAGGGTCCTATGGCTACACCTTC
TRBV29-1	TRBD1	TRBJ2-7	NA	CSVSRTGGVNEQYF	TGCAGCGTTTCCCGGACAGGGGGAGTTAACGAGCAGTACTTC
TRBV5-4	TRBD1	TRBJ1-6	NA	CASSLLGRGRNSPLHF	TGTGCCAGCAGCTTGTTGGGAAGGGGGCGGAATTCACCCCTCCACTTT
TRBV19	NA	TRBJ2-2	NA	CASSRPDSSTGELFF	TGTGCCAGTAGTAGACCGGACAGTTCCACCGGGGAGCTGTTTTTT
TRBV5-1	NA	TRBJ2-7	once	CASRGGSNEQYF	TGCGCCAGCAGGGGGGGCTCCAACGAGCAGTACTTC
TRBV5-3	NA	TRBJ1-4	NA	CARSYPYKRTVDEKLFF	TGTGCCAGAAGCTACCCGTACAAAAGGACGGTCGATGAAAAACTGTTTTTT
TRBV7-8	NA	TRBJ2-5	NA	CASRKGETQYF	TGTGCCAGCAGGAAAGGGGAGACCCAGTACTTC
TRBV28	NA	TRBJ2-1	NA	CASSSIGGSYNEQFF	TGTGCCAGCAGTTCGATCGGAGGCTCCTACAATGAGCAGTTCTTC
TRBV5-1	TRBD1	TRBJ2-5	NA	CASTVRRGETQYF	TGCGCCAGCACCGTCCGCAGGGGGGAGACCCAGTACTTC
TRBV11-2	NA	TRBJ2-7	NA	CASSPPAVERSYEQYF	TGTGCCAGCAGCCCCCCGGCCGTGGAGCGGAGCTACGAGCAGTACTTC
TRBV6-6	NA	TRBJ1-5	NA	CASSAAGGIAQPQHF	TGTGCCAGCAGCGCAGCGGGAGGTATAGCTCAGCCCCAGCATTTT
TRBV2	NA	TRBJ1-2	NA	CASSEAGNGYTF	TGTGCCAGCAGTGAAGCGGGGAATGGCTACACCTTC
TRBV7-9	TRBD2	TRBJ2-3	NA	CASSPGGAGGPDTQYF	TGTGCCAGCAGCCCTGGCGGGGCGGGAGGCCCAGATACGCAGTATTTT
TRBV7-2	NA	TRBJ2-1	NA	CASSFFGDRNNEQFF	TGTGCCAGCAGCTTTTTCGGGGATAGAAACAATGAGCAGTTCTTC
TRBV7-3	NA	TRBJ1-5	NA	CASTVFTIGCQPQHF	TGTGCCAGCACCGTTTTCACCATAGGCTGTCAGCCCCAGCATTTT
TRBV5-6	NA	TRBJ1-5	NA	CASSLGQASNQPQHF	TGTGCCAGCAGCTTGGGACAGGCTAGCAATCAGCCCCAGCATTTT
TRBV4-2	TRBD2	TRBJ2-5	NA	CASSFSVAGVQETQYF	TGTGCCAGCAGCTTCTCTGTAGCGGGGGTCCAAGAGACCCAGTACTTC
TRBV19	NA	TRBJ1-5	NA	CASTGAAVSNQPQHF	TGTGCCAGTACAGGGGCGGCAGTTAGCAATCAGCCCCAGCATTTT
TRBV27	TRBD1	TRBJ1-1	once	CASTSQGGGFTEAFF	TGTGCCAGCACCTCTCAGGGGGGAGGATTCACTGAAGCTTTCTTT
TRBV11-1	TRBD1	TRBJ2-3	once	CASSSGTGGPDTQYF	TGTGCCAGCAGCTCCGGGACAGGGGGTCCAGATACGCAGTATTTT
TRBV4-3	TRBD1	TRBJ2-5	NA	CASSQDSHRGETQYF	TGCGCCAGCAGCCAAGATTCCCACAGGGGAGAGACCCAGTACTTC
TRBV19	NA	TRBJ1-2	NA	CASSISGNYGYTF	TGTGCCAGTAGTATTTCCGGGAACTATGGCTACACCTTC
TRBV7-9	NA	TRBJ2-5	NA	CASSQLRLIQQETQYF	TGTGCCAGCAGCCAATTACGACTTATTCAGCAAGAGACCCAGTACTTC
TRBV6-6	NA	TRBJ1-5	few	CASSRGEANQPQHF	TGTGCCAGCAGTCGAGGGGAGGCCAATCAGCCCCAGCATTTT
TRBV7-8	TRBD1	TRBJ1-3	NA	CASSLVPGQGSGNTIYF	TGTGCCAGCAGCTTAGTCCCCGGACAGGGCTCTGGAAACACCATATATTTT
TRBV27	NA	TRBJ2-1	NA	CASRSGNSYNEQFF	TGTGCCAGCAGATCAGGGAACTCCTACAATGAGCAGTTCTTC
TRBV6-6	NA	TRBJ1-1	NA	CASSYGHNTEAFF	TGTGCCAGCAGTTACGGGCATAACACTGAAGCTTTCTTT